What follows are 10 T cell receptor beta chains derived from one specimen sequenced in a study of shared clonotypes between healthy human individuals. Libraries were prepared by immunoSEQ multiplex PCR; TCRdb keeps only in-frame clonotypes and omits some of them. The table shows roughly 2,000,000 clones, with around 95% occurring only once. Terminally differentiated effector memory CD45RA+ cells were left out of the naive CD8 fraction, which was CD45RO-negative and positively selected for CCR7. Sequencing was done on a sample of naive CD8+ T cells from PBMCs. The source of these receptors is a young man in good health. Some clones in this sample may be carry-over from other donors' samples.

The V call is TRBV5-1, the J call TRBJ1-1, with D unclear. Trimming left V 0 bases short and J 1 base short, with 10 bases between. The CDR3 has 15 residues. The germline V gene has CDR1 SGHRS and CDR2 YFSETQ. The CDR3 here is CASSLAIQSNTEAFF. The CDR3 DNA sequence: TGCGCCAGCAGCTTGGCCATACAGTCGAACACTGAAGCTTTCTTT.

V and J are TRBV28 and TRBJ2-7, with no clear D. V gave up 6 bases and J gave up 3 bases, with 15 bases separating them. Germline CDR1 and CDR2: MDHEN and SYDVKM. This CDR3 is built from 14 residues. CDR3 coding DNA: TGTGCCAGCAGAGAGCCGAGGACGAACTACGAGCAGTACTTC. This gives the protein CASREPRTNYEQYF.

The chain has TRBV2 and TRBJ1-2; D call uncertain. This CDR3 region has 10 residues. The V and J ends lost 4 bases and 14 bases respectively, with 11 bases between them. The V gene's germline CDR1 is SNHLY and CDR2 FYNNEI. The CDR3 loop reads CASSGIWETF. CDR3 coding DNA: TGTGCCAGCAGTGGGATTTGGGAGACCTTC.

This sequence joins TRBV7-9 and TRBJ1-5; D may be TRBD1 (5 bases). There are 18 residues in the CDR3. Germline loops: CDR1 SEHNR, CDR2 FQNEAQ (reference sequence). Trimming shortened V by 5 bases and J by 4 bases, and 24 bases separated the two germline ends. CDR3 amino acids: CASSQSTAGGSRNQPQHF. The CDR3 nucleotides read TGTGCCAGCAGCCAGTCGACCGCCGGGGGTAGTCGGAATCAGCCCCAGCATTTT.

Worth noting for this clone: Other DNA sequences from this sample encode an identical CDR3 as well. The chain employs TRBV19 and TRBJ2-7; the D is unclear. V lost 1 base, J lost 0 bases, and 4 bases lay in between. CDR3 size: 13 residues. The germline V gene encodes CDR1 LNHDA and CDR2 SQIVND (reference sequence). The chain's CDR3 is CASSIGLSYEQYF. CDR3 DNA sequence: TGTGCCAGTAGTATAGGACTCTCCTACGAGCAGTACTTC.

V is TRBV6-5 and J is TRBJ1-5; the D gene is possibly TRBD1 (6 bases). Trimming shortened V by 8 bases and J by 6 bases, and 14 bases separated the two germline ends. The CDR3 covers 13 residues. The germline CDR1 and CDR2 sequences are MNHEY and SVGAGI. CDR3 DNA: TGTGCCAGCGTCGGGGGCCAAATTCAGCCCCAGCATTTT. Protein: CASVGGQIQPQHF.

The rearrangement links TRBV29-1 to TRBJ1-2; possibly TRBD1 for D (6 bases). V lost 3 bases, J lost 4 bases, and 9 bases lay in between. This CDR3 contains 12 residues. The germline gives CDR1 SQVTM, CDR2 ANQGSEA. The CDR3 DNA is TGCAGCGTTGAGCTGGACAGCTATGGCTACACCTTC. Encoded protein: CSVELDSYGYTF.

This clone was detected a few times. V gene TRBV27 combines with J gene TRBJ2-2; 11 positions match TRBD2. Germline assignment: CDR1 MNHEY and CDR2 SMNVEV (reference sequence). V trimming: 6 bases; J trimming: 8 bases; junction bases outside the gene matches: 5. This CDR3 spans 14 amino acids. DNA of the CDR3: TGTGCCAGCAGGGTGATAGCGGGAGGGGGGGAGCTGTTTTTT. Amino acid sequence: CASRVIAGGGELFF.

Note on this clone: The sample carries other DNA sequences with the same CDR3. The J gene is TRBJ1-1, the V gene TRBV7-3, with 7 bases identical to TRBD1. The length of the CDR3 is 14 residues. Trimming cost V 5 bases and J 5 bases; bases outside gene matches: 8. Germline V CDR1 and CDR2: SGHTA, FQGTGA. In DNA, the CDR3 is TGTGCCAGCAGCCCCACAGGGGCCCGAACTGAAGCTTTCTTT. Residues: CASSPTGARTEAFF.

V and J are TRBV5-5 and TRBJ1-2; 7 bases match TRBD1. The ends lost 2 bases at V and 4 bases at J; junction bases unmatched: 2. The CDR3 runs to 13 residues. The V gene's germline CDR1 is SGHKS and CDR2 YYEKEE (reference sequence). The DNA of the CDR3 is TGTGCCAGCAGCTTCGGGGACAGCTATGGCTACACCTTC. It translates to CASSFGDSYGYTF.